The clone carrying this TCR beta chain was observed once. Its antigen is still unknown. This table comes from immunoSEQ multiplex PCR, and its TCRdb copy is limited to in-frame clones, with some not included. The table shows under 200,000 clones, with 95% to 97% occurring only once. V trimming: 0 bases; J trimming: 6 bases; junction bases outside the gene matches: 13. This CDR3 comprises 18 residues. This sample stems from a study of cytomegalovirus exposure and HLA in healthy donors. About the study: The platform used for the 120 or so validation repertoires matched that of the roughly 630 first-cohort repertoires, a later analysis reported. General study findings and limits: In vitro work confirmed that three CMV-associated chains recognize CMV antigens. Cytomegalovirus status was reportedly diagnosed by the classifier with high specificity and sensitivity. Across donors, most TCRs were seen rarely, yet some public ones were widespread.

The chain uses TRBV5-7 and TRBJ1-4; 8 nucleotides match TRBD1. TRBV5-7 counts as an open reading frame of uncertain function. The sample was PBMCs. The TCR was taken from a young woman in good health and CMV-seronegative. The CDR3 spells CASSLEDREAAAYEKLFF. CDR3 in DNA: TGTGCCAGCAGCTTGGAGGACAGGGAGGCGGCCGCGTATGAAAAACTGTTTTTT.